The rows below give T cell receptor beta chains drawn from one sample of a study of Tregs in tolerant kidney transplant recipients. For these receptors, no antigen is known. The method was immunoSEQ multiplex PCR; TCRdb's version includes in-frame clones alone and lacks a portion of them. Of about 8,300 clones listed, about 32% are singletons. Sequences were derived from CD8+ T cells from blood cultured with allogeneic cells, sampled before the transplant. The receptors come from a human patient who received a combined kidney and bone marrow transplant. The CDR3 runs from the conserved cysteine through the conserved F or W.

j_gene: TRBJ1-5
len: 15
v_gene: TRBV10-3
CDR3aa: CAISEGEYSNQPQHF

j_gene: TRBJ1-1
len: 14
v_gene: TRBV19
CDR3aa: CASTLGQGAGEAFF

j_gene: TRBJ2-1
len: 14
v_gene: TRBV7-9
CDR3aa: CASSFPNHPGEQFF

j_gene: TRBJ2-7
len: 16
v_gene: TRBV27
CDR3aa: CASSLILPAGVDEQYF

j_gene: TRBJ1-1
len: 13
v_gene: TRBV11-2
CDR3aa: CASSLVRNTEAFF

j_gene: TRBJ1-1
len: 11
v_gene: TRBV4-1
CDR3aa: CASSRDTEAFF

j_gene: TRBJ2-1
len: 20
v_gene: TRBV7-2
CDR3aa: CASSLAGGSGAWPSYNEQFF

j_gene: TRBJ1-2
len: 15
v_gene: TRBV4-1
CDR3aa: CASSQVAGGDYGYTF

j_gene: TRBJ2-3
len: 16
v_gene: TRBV27
CDR3aa: CASSLVLAGGADTQYF

j_gene: TRBJ2-7
len: 14
v_gene: TRBV4-2
CDR3aa: CASSLYSGRHEQYF

j_gene: TRBJ1-2
len: 12
v_gene: TRBV13
CDR3aa: CASSISYLGYTF

j_gene: TRBJ1-1
len: 16
v_gene: TRBV2
CDR3aa: CASSEGYGTKNTEAFF

j_gene: TRBJ2-7
len: 13
v_gene: TRBV6-1
CDR3aa: CASSWGQGYEQYF

j_gene: TRBJ2-7
len: 12
v_gene: TRBV6-5
CDR3aa: CASSLLQGEQYF

j_gene: TRBJ2-1
len: 14
v_gene: TRBV7-9
CDR3aa: CATMTGGAHNEQFF

j_gene: TRBJ1-2
len: 14
v_gene: TRBV4-2
CDR3aa: CASSFVEGRGDYTF

j_gene: TRBJ2-6
len: 17
v_gene: TRBV5-4
CDR3aa: CASSLGQGLSGANVLTF

j_gene: TRBJ1-1
len: 10
v_gene: TRBV6-1
CDR3aa: CASSSGEAFF

j_gene: TRBJ2-7
len: 13
v_gene: TRBV7-3
CDR3aa: CASSLAGGYEQYF

j_gene: TRBJ2-7
len: 15
v_gene: TRBV7-3
CDR3aa: CASSVDNPSSYEQYF

j_gene: TRBJ1-1
len: 12
v_gene: TRBV7-4
CDR3aa: CASSLGTTEAFF

j_gene: TRBJ2-1
len: 13
v_gene: TRBV7-8
CDR3aa: CASSRAIGGEQFF

j_gene: TRBJ1-1
len: 16
v_gene: TRBV28
CDR3aa: CASSLPTQGFGTEAFF

j_gene: TRBJ2-2
len: 13
v_gene: TRBV7-3
CDR3aa: CASSTTVTGELFF

j_gene: TRBJ2-7
len: 18
v_gene: TRBV27
CDR3aa: CASSLWKRTSGDSYEQYF

j_gene: TRBJ1-3
len: 17
v_gene: TRBV4-3
CDR3aa: CASSQNLLQGAGNTIYF

j_gene: TRBJ2-5
len: 13
v_gene: TRBV6-5
CDR3aa: CASSLTGPRTQYF

j_gene: TRBJ2-1
len: 14
v_gene: TRBV6-1
CDR3aa: CASTYLAGGGEQFF

j_gene: TRBJ2-2
len: 16
v_gene: TRBV19
CDR3aa: CASSPPQGILPGELFF

j_gene: TRBJ1-1
len: 14
v_gene: TRBV11-2
CDR3aa: CASSLLGGKVEAFF

j_gene: TRBJ1-2
len: 14
v_gene: TRBV30
CDR3aa: CAWSVRTMPYGYTF

j_gene: TRBJ1-3
len: 12
v_gene: TRBV7-9
CDR3aa: CASSLDIHTIYF

j_gene: TRBJ2-7
len: 15
v_gene: TRBV13
CDR3aa: CASSRDGQGTYEQYF

j_gene: TRBJ2-1
len: 11
v_gene: TRBV20-1
CDR3aa: CSASGVGEQFF

j_gene: TRBJ2-7
len: 17
v_gene: TRBV27
CDR3aa: CASSLVLAGGPSYEQYF

j_gene: TRBJ1-2
len: 16
v_gene: TRBV5-5
CDR3aa: CASSQLEGQGIYGYTF

j_gene: TRBJ2-7
len: 16
v_gene: TRBV7-2
CDR3aa: CASSLYAQLAGTHQYF

j_gene: TRBJ2-3
len: 11
v_gene: TRBV7-8
CDR3aa: CASSLKHTQYF

j_gene: TRBJ1-3
len: 17
v_gene: TRBV27
CDR3aa: CASSLIGGLLSGNTIYF

j_gene: TRBJ2-7
len: 15
v_gene: TRBV7-9
CDR3aa: CASSLGSGNAYEQYF

j_gene: TRBJ2-1
len: 14
v_gene: TRBV6-5
CDR3aa: CASARGFSSDEQFF